The T cell receptor beta chain described here comes from a study of T cells in Graves' hyperthyroidism and ophthalmopathy. This clonotype has a count of ten or more. The CDR3 regions of TCR beta were amplified from RNA transcripts. The TCR CDR3 was amplified in a first-round RT-PCR using the HTBI primer set. A single record per CDR3 protein comes from TCRdb applying MiXCR to the multiplex PCR reads. The profile covers around 720,000 distinct CDR3 sequences, with 30% to 40% appearing a single time and more than 25% taken by the ten largest. The V gene's germline CDR1 is DFQATT and CDR2 SNEGSKA (reference sequence). Trimming pared 6 bases from V and 0 bases from J, leaving 11 bases between. The CDR3 length is 13 residues.

The gene calls are TRBV20-1 and TRBJ1-1; D call uncertain. The receptor was derived from a woman aged 40 to 50 with Graves' hyperthyroidism. The source material was blood. The CDR3 sequence: CSAARLLNTEAFF. CDR3 DNA: TGCAGTGCCGCCCGGCTCCTGAACACTGAAGCTTTCTTT.